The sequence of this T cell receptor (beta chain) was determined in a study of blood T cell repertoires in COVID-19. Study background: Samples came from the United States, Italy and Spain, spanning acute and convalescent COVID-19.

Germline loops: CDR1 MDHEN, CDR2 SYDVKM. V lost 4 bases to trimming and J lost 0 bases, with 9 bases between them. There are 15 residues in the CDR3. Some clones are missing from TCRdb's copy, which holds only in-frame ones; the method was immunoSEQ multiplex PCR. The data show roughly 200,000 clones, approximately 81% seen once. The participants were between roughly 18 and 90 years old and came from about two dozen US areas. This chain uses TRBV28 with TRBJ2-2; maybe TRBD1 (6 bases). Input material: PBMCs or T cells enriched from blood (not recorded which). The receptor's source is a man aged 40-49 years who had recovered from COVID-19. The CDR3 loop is CASSSDRTNTGELFF. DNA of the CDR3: TGTGCCAGCAGTTCCGACAGGACGAACACCGGGGAGCTGTTTTTT. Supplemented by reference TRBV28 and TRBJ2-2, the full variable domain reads DVKVTQSSRYLVKRTGEKVFLECVQDMDHENMFWYRQDPGLGLRLIYFSYDVKMKEKGDIPEGYSVSREKKERFSLILESASTNQTSMYLCASSSDRTNTGELFFGEGSRLTVL.